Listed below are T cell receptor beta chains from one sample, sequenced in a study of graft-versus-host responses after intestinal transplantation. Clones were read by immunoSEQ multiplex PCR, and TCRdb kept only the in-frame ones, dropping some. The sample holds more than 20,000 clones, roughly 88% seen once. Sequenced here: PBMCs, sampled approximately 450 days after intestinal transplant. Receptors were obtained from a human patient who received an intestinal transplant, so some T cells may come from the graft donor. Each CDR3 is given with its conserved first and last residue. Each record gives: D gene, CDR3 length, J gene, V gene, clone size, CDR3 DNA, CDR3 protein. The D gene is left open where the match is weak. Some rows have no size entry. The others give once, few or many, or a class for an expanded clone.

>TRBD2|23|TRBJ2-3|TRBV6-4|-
TGTGCCAGCAGTGACTTACTACAACATAGGGGGCCTGGACTAGCGGAAAGCACAGATACGCAGTATTTT
CASSDLLQHRGPGLAESTDTQYF
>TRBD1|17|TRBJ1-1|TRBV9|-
TGTGCCAGCAGCGGGAGCAGGGGGGTCCTGATGAACACTGAAGCTTTCTTT
CASSGSRGVLMNTEAFF
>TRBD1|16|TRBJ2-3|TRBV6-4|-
TGTGCCAGCAGTGACTCGACAGGGGGCGGCACAGATACGCAGTATTTT
CASSDSTGGGTDTQYF
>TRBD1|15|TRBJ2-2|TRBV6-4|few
TGTGCCAGCAGTTCCAGACAGGGGGCGGACGGGGAGCTGTTTTTT
CASSSRQGADGELFF
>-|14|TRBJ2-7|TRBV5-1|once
TGCGCCAGCAGCTTCCAGGGGCGCTCCTACGAGCAGTACTTC
CASSFQGRSYEQYF
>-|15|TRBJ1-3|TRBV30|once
TGTGCCTGGAGCGTCCATGGGGCCGCTGGAAACACCATATATTTT
CAWSVHGAAGNTIYF
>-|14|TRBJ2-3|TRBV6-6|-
TGTGCCAGCAGTTACTCGAGAGGGACAGATACGCAGTATTTT
CASSYSRGTDTQYF
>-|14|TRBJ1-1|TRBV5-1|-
TGCGCCAGCAGGTCGACCAGAGGGGAGGCTGAAGCTTTCTTT
CASRSTRGEAEAFF
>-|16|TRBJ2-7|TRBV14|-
TGTGCCAGCAGCCCCGTAGTGGGGGCGGGAGTCAACGAGCAGTACTTC
CASSPVVGAGVNEQYF
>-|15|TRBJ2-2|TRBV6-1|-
TGTGCCAGCAGCCGTATGCAGAGAGGGACCGGGGAGCTGTTTTTT
CASSRMQRGTGELFF
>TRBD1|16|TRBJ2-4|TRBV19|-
TGTGCCAGTAGCTTCCGGGACAGGGCTTGGAAAAACATTCAGTACTTC
CASSFRDRAWKNIQYF
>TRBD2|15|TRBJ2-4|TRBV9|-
TGTGCCAGCAGCATCGGTAGCGGGAGTCTAAACATTCAGTACTTC
CASSIGSGSLNIQYF
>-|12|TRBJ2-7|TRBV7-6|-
TGTGCCAGCAGCAACTTCCTAGCGTCGGTATACTTC
CASSNFLASVYF
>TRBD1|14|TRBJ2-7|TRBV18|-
TGTGCCAGCTCACCATCGGACAGGGGATACGAGCAGTACTTC
CASSPSDRGYEQYF
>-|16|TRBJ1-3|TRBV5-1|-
TGCGCCAGCAGCTTGGGCGGACGGGACTCTGGAAACACCATATATTTT
CASSLGGRDSGNTIYF
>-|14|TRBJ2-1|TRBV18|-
TGTGCCAGCTCACCACCCTGGGGTAGGACTGAGCAGTTCTTC
CASSPPWGRTEQFF
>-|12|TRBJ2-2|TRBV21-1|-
TGTGCCAGCAGCATCCCCACCGGGGAGCTGTTTTTT
CASSIPTGELFF
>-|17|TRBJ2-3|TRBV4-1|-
TGCGCCAGCAGCCAAGCACCAGCTGGGGCGGGAACAGATACGCAGTATTTT
CASSQAPAGAGTDTQYF
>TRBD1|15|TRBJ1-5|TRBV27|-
TGTGCCAGCAGTGGTGGACAGGATAGCAATCAGCCCCAGCATTTT
CASSGGQDSNQPQHF
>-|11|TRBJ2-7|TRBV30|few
TGTGCCCTCGCACAGGGCTACGAGCAGTACTTC
CALAQGYEQYF
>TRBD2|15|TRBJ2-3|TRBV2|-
TGTGCCAGCCGCCGTAGCGGGAGTTTCACAGATACGCAGTATTTT
CASRRSGSFTDTQYF
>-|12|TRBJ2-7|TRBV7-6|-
TGTGCCAGCAGCCGAGGAGGGGCCGAGCAGTACTTC
CASSRGGAEQYF
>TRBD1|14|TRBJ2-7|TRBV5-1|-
TGCGCCAGCAGCCTGGGACAGATACCTTACGAGCAGTACTTC
CASSLGQIPYEQYF
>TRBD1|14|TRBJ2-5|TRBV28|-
TGTGCCAGCAGGGGCAGGGGGATAAAAGAGACCCAGTACTTC
CASRGRGIKETQYF
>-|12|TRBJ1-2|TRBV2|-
TGTGCCAGCAGTATAGGGCTCGCAGGCTACACCTTC
CASSIGLAGYTF
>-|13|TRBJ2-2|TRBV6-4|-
TGTGCCAGCAGTGACAGGGGTACCGGGGAGCTGTTTTTT
CASSDRGTGELFF
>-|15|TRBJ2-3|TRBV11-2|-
TGTGCCAGCAGTATAGGATTAGCGGACACAGATACGCAGTATTTT
CASSIGLADTDTQYF
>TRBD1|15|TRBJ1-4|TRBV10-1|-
TGCGCCAGCAGTGAGTCGGACAGGGAATATGAAAAACTGTTTTTT
CASSESDREYEKLFF
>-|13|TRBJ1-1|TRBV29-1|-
TGCAGCGTTGAAGATTTTAAGAACACTGAAGCTTTCTTT
CSVEDFKNTEAFF
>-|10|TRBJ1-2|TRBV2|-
TGTGCCAGCAGCTCGGGGCTCAGCTCCTTC
CASSSGLSSF
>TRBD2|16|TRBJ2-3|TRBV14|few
TGTGCCAGCAGCCAAGATGGGCGGGGGAGCACAGATACGCAGTATTTT
CASSQDGRGSTDTQYF
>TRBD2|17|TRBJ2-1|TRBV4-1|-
TGCGCCAGCAGCCAAGTGCCCCGGACTAGCGGGAACAATGAGCAGTTCTTC
CASSQVPRTSGNNEQFF
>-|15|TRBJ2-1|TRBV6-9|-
TGTGCCAGCAGTTACGACACCAGCTCCTACAATGAGCAGTTCTTC
CASSYDTSSYNEQFF
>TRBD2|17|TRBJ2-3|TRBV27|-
TGTGCCAGCAGTTTATCAGGGCGGGAGGGTCGCACAGATACGCAGTATTTT
CASSLSGREGRTDTQYF
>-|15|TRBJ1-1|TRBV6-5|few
TGTGCCAGCAGTTATTCGAGGGGCCTGAACACTGAAGCTTTCTTT
CASSYSRGLNTEAFF
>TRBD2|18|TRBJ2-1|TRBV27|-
TGTGCCAGCAGTTCCCTTCGGGCTAGCGGAAACTCCTACAATGAGCAGTTCTTC
CASSSLRASGNSYNEQFF
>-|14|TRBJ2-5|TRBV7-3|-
TGTGCCAGCAGCTCCGCGGGACACCAAGAGACCCAGTACTTC
CASSSAGHQETQYF
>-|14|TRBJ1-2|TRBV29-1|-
TGCAGCGTTGAAGGTCCGGCAGGGAGCTATGGCTACACCTTC
CSVEGPAGSYGYTF
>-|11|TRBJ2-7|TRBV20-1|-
TGCAGTGCTCGGGGTTTCTACGAGCAGTACTTC
CSARGFYEQYF
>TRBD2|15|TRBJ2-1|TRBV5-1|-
TGCGCCAGCAGTCTAGCGGGAGTGTCCTACAATGAGCAGTTCTTC
CASSLAGVSYNEQFF
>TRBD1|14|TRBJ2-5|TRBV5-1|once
TGCGCCAGCAGCAGACAGGGTGATCAAGAGACCCAGTACTTC
CASSRQGDQETQYF
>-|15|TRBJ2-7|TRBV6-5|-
TGTGCCAGCGGTCCTAGGAACTCGAAGGGTTACGAGCAGTACTTC
CASGPRNSKGYEQYF
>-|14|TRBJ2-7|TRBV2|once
TGTGCCAGCAGTCCCCAAGAAAGCGTCTTTGGGCAGTACTTC
CASSPQESVFGQYF
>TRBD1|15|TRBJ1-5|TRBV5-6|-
TGTGCCAGCAGCTTGCTGGGACAGATCAATCAGCCCCAGCATTTT
CASSLLGQINQPQHF
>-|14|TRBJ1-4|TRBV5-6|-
TGTGCCAGCAGCTGGACAAGGGCCAGCGAAAAACTGTTTTTT
CASSWTRASEKLFF
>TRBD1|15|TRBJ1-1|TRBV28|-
TGTGCCAGCAGTTTCCTTGACAGGGCGCACACTGAAGCTTTCTTT
CASSFLDRAHTEAFF
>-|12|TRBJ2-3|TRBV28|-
TGTGCTACAACCAGGAGGGGAGATACGCAGTATTTT
CATTRRGDTQYF
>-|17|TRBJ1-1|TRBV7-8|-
TGTGCCAGCAGCCCGAGTGGCGAAGGGCCTATGAACACTGAAGCTTTCTTT
CASSPSGEGPMNTEAFF
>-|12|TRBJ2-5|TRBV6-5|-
TGTGCCAGCAGTTACGGGGGTGAGACCCAGTACTTC
CASSYGGETQYF